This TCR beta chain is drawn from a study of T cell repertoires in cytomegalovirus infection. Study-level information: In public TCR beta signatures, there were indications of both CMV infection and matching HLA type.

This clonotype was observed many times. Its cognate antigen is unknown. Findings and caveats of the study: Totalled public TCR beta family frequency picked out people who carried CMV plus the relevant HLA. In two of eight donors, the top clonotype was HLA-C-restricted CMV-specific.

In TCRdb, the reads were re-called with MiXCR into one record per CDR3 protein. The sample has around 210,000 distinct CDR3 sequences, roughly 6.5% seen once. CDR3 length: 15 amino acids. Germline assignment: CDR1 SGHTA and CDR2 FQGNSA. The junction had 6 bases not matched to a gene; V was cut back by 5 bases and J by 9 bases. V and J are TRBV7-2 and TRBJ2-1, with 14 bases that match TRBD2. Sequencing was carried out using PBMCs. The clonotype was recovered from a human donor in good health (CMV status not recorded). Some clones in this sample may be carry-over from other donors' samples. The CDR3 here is CASSPRLAGGGEQFF. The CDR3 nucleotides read TGTGCCAGCAGCCCTCGACTAGCGGGGGGGGGTGAGCAGTTCTTC.